These T cell receptor beta chains were read from a single sample in a study of response to subunit inactivated influenza vaccine. TCRdb independently ran MiXCR on the RT-PCR reads; one entry per CDR3 protein. The data show hundreds of thousands of distinct CDR3 sequences, with 25% seen just once and around 2% held by the top ten. The specimen was CD4+ T cells sorted from PBMCs, collected 4 to 6 days after vaccination. The receptors derive from a man aged 50-60 years who received an inactivated influenza vaccine. Each CDR3 is given with its conserved first and last residue. Clone size is not always given. Where it is, it says once, few, many or a class for expanded clones.

>TRBJ1-5|NA|TRBV20-1
CSARDCNQPQHF
>TRBJ2-7|NA|TRBV6-1
CASHSDYPYEQYF
>TRBJ2-3|few|TRBV12-5
CASGLVGTSGSTDTQYF
>TRBJ2-5|few|TRBV12-3/TRBV12-4
CASSLSGKTQYF
>TRBJ2-2|many|TRBV6-1
CASSPRYTGELFF
>TRBJ2-7|NA|TRBV7-2
CASSPRTSGELEQYF
>TRBJ2-3|few|TRBV28
CASSLGTSGRVVWTDTQYF
>TRBJ2-3|few|TRBV6-1
CASTPAGGQDTQYF
>TRBJ2-5|NA|TRBV4-1
CASSQDGAGGFQETQYF
>TRBJ2-1|few|TRBV20-1
CSAGSGGVGNEQFF
>TRBJ1-2|NA|TRBV6-5
CASSYTVRRGYGYTF
>TRBJ1-3|NA|TRBV9
CASSPPGPDTIYF
>TRBJ2-5|many|TRBV29-1
CSVGGIGQVGGETQYF
>TRBJ2-3|NA|TRBV20-1
CSAGTGGLGTDTQYF
>TRBJ2-7|NA|TRBV14
CASSPLGTVKLYEQYF
>TRBJ1-5|few|TRBV7-2
CASSLPEGPQHF
>TRBJ1-1|NA|TRBV27
CASSPNRGRAFF
>TRBJ1-3|NA|TRBV30
CAWSVPGYSGNTIYF
>TRBJ1-6|NA|TRBV5-6
CASSIGQGVGSPLHF
>TRBJ2-3|once|TRBV12-3/TRBV12-4
CASSLGIAGGPSTDTQYF
>TRBJ2-3|NA|TRBV2
CASRADSSSTDTQYF
>TRBJ2-3|few|TRBV6-2/TRBV6-3
CASSYSTTSGYTDTQYF
>TRBJ2-3|NA|TRBV14
CASSPIGAGRRGDTQYF
>TRBJ2-1|NA|TRBV3-1
CASSQEGRNEQFF
>TRBJ2-3|few|TRBV5-1
CASSLPKTTPSSGSRDTQYF
>TRBJ2-1|NA|TRBV24-1
CATSDPSSGILNEQFF
>TRBJ2-4|NA|TRBV12-3/TRBV12-4
CASSGAGTKTDIQYF
>TRBJ2-7|NA|TRBV6-5
CTSSYDWESYEQYF
>TRBJ2-1|few|TRBV28
CASSSPLGHNEQFF
>TRBJ2-2|NA|TRBV6-1
CASSEPGQGAGELFF
>TRBJ2-3|NA|TRBV5-1
CASSLGQASGVDTQYF
>TRBJ1-1|NA|TRBV6-5
CASSYSGTTNTEAFF
>TRBJ2-7|once|TRBV6-2/TRBV6-3
CASRPVTGFEQYF
>TRBJ2-5|NA|TRBV7-9
CASGKPVAGGLQETQYF
>TRBJ2-2|NA|TRBV3-1
CASSQGSGGRTGELFF
>TRBJ2-2|many|TRBV12-3/TRBV12-4
CASSWAVGELFF
>TRBJ1-2|few|TRBV12-3/TRBV12-4
CASSPGKNYGYTF
>TRBJ1-4|NA|TRBV4-3
CASSQDTTTNEKLFF
>TRBJ2-7|NA|TRBV12-3/TRBV12-4
CASSPTSGGSYVQYF
>TRBJ2-1|many|TRBV27
CASSLQGYNEQFF
>TRBJ2-5|few|TRBV28
CASSLSSRVGRTQYF
>TRBJ2-1|NA|TRBV5-1
CASSLGGLVNNEQFF
>TRBJ2-2|once|TRBV6-1
CASSAGGGPTRHGELFF
>TRBJ1-2|NA|TRBV5-1
CASSERTGPGYTF
>TRBJ1-2|NA|TRBV5-5
CASSLEVGYGYTF
>TRBJ2-2|NA|TRBV5-1
CASSLMGLAGNTGELFF
>TRBJ2-3|NA|TRBV3-1
CASSLPTSGATDTQYF
>TRBJ1-2|NA|TRBV7-9
CASSLRTNGYTF
>TRBJ2-7|NA|TRBV10-3
CAISESANLLEQYF
>TRBJ2-3|many|TRBV20-1
CSYRGRDTQYF
>TRBJ2-1|NA|TRBV20-1
CSARGSSGRVGNEQFF
>TRBJ2-2|few|TRBV24-1
CATSNTRQNTGELFF
>TRBJ2-2|many|TRBV4-2
CASSPEINTGELFF
>TRBJ1-2|once|TRBV14
CASSLVPRDQGYTF
>TRBJ2-7|few|TRBV6-1
CASGFPAEQYF
>TRBJ2-2|few|TRBV29-1
CSVGETFGELFF
>TRBJ2-5|few|TRBV29-1
CSVELGWETQYF
>TRBJ2-5|NA|TRBV7-8
CASSLRDRGIGKETQYF
>TRBJ2-3|few|TRBV5-1
CASRSGTTSTDTQYF
>TRBJ1-2|NA|TRBV7-2
CASSLAGGKNYGYTF